One and the same sample provided the 13 T cell receptor beta chains below, sequenced in a study of post-analysis software for immune sequencing data. General study points: Patients carried roughly 5 TRBV segments more frequently than controls did, and TRBV5-6, TRBV5-1 and TRBV20-1 were among them.

Built from TCR beta cDNA, the libraries had unique molecular identifiers in them. Each CDR3 protein gets one entry after TCRdb re-called the PCR reads with MiXCR. This table holds roughly 800,000 distinct CDR3 sequences, approximately 30% found once. These receptors are not linked to any known antigen. The sequenced sample was blood. The receptors stem from a girl aged 5 to 17 with multiple sclerosis.

The chain links TRBV11-2 to TRBJ2-1; D is perhaps TRBD1 or TRBD2 (5 bases each). The CDR3 has 15 residues. With 3 bases removed from V and 0 bases from J, the gap between germline ends came to 9 bases. In germline, CDR1 is SGHAT, CDR2 FQNNGV. The CDR3, as DNA: TGTGCCAGCAGCTTTTCTGGGGGCTCCTACAATGAGCAGTTCTTC. Protein sequence: CASSFSGGSYNEQFF.

The rearrangement uses TRBV28 and TRBJ1-6; 7 bases align to TRBD1. Trimming took 6 bases from V and 6 from J; bases not matched to a gene: 5. The CDR3 extends over 14 amino acids. The V gene's germline CDR1 is MDHEN and CDR2 SYDVKM. The CDR3 region is CASRRDRTNSPLHF. Written as DNA, the CDR3 is TGTGCCAGCAGGCGGGACAGAACTAATTCACCCCTCCACTTT.

This clonotype was counted a few times. V and J are TRBV7-2 and TRBJ2-1, with D possibly being TRBD2 (7 bases). V was clipped by 1 base and J by 13 bases, with 14 bases between them. The CDR3 loop spans 13 amino acids. CDR1 SGHTA and CDR2 FQGNSA come from the germline V gene. The DNA for the CDR3 is TGTGCCAGCAGCTTAGGTTCGGGGGGCCGCCAGTTCTTC. This encodes CASSLGSGGRQFF.

The V and J genes are TRBV7-9 and TRBJ2-1, with a weak D call TRBD1 (6 bases). The CDR3 extends over 17 amino acids. Trimming shortened V by 1 base and J by 0 bases, and 13 bases separated the two germline ends. Germline V CDR1 and CDR2: SEHNR, FQNEAQ (reference sequence). The CDR3 spells CASSLVGGQHSYNEQFF. The CDR3 DNA reads TGTGCCAGCAGCTTAGTAGGGGGACAACACTCCTACAATGAGCAGTTCTTC. The entire variable domain, with the rest obtained from reference TRBV7-9 and TRBJ2-1, is as follows: DTGVSQNPRHKITKRGQNVTFRCDPISEHNRLYWYRQTLGQGPEFLTYFQNEAQLEKSRLLSDRFSAERPKGSFSTLEIQRTEQGDSAMYLCASSLVGGQHSYNEQFFGPGTRLTVL.

V and J are TRBV5-1 and TRBJ1-6; D unclear. The CDR3 sequence is 14 residues long. The V end lost 0 bases, the J end lost 9 bases, and 10 bases lay between the germline ends. Germline CDR1 SGHRS, CDR2 YFSETQ. The CDR3 DNA follows: TGCGCCAGCAGCTTGGACGCCAGTGGTTCACCCCTCCACTTT. Its protein product is CASSLDASGSPLHF. The variable domain in full, completed from reference TRBV5-1 and TRBJ1-6, reads KAGVTQTPRYLIKTRGQQVTLSCSPISGHRSVSWYQQTPGQGLQFLFEYFSETQRNKGNFPGRFSGRQFSNSRSEMNVSTLELGDSALYLCASSLDASGSPLHFGNGTRLTVT.

The chain recombines TRBV10-3 with TRBJ1-1; no clear D. V was shortened by 3 bases and J by 4 bases, with 3 bases between the two germline ends. Germline V lookup: CDR1 ENHRY, CDR2 SYGVKD. CDR3 length: 11 amino acids. CDR3 in DNA: TGTGCCATCAGTGATACCACTGAAGCTTTCTTT. Its translation: CAISDTTEAFF.

In this sample, this clonotype turned up many times. The chain employs TRBV20-1 and TRBJ2-1, with 8 positions matching TRBD1. The J segment lost 4 bases and the V segment lost 1 base, leaving 9 bases of the junction unmatched. Germline CDR1 reads DFQATT; CDR2 reads SNEGSKA (reference sequence). The CDR3 loop spans 16 amino acids. The CDR3 loop reads CSARGRRGQAYNEQFF. DNA of the CDR3: TGCAGTGCTAGAGGCCGCCGGGGACAGGCTTACAATGAGCAGTTCTTC.

This clonotype appeared a few times. The genes are TRBV5-1 and TRBJ1-2; unclear D gene. The CDR3 is 13 residues long. V lost 1 base, J lost 3 bases, and 7 bases lay in between. Per germline, CDR1 SGHRS and CDR2 YFSETQ. The CDR3 region has the DNA TGCGCCAGCAGCTTGAGGCAGGACTATGGCTACACCTTC. Amino acids: CASSLRQDYGYTF.

The chain combines TRBV20-1 with TRBJ2-1; maybe TRBD1 (6 bases). The CDR3 consists of 18 residues. Trimming took off 3 bases at V and 0 bases at J, with 21 bases between the two ends. CDR1 and CDR2 (germline): DFQATT, SNEGSKA (reference sequence). The CDR3 DNA reads as TGCAGTGCTAGTCCCGTGGGGGCAGGCCTGAGCTCCTACAATGAGCAGTTCTTC. Translation: CSASPVGAGLSSYNEQFF.

This clonotype was recorded at least ten times. The rearrangement joins TRBV5-1 to TRBJ1-5; D may be TRBD1 (6 bases). The CDR3 sequence is 14 residues long. Between the trimmed V and J ends, which lost 0 bases and 2 bases, there was a span of 6 bases. Germline-derived CDR1 and CDR2 are SGHRS and YFSETQ. CDR3 sequence: CASSLEGGNQPQHF. The CDR3 nucleotides read TGCGCCAGCAGCTTGGAGGGGGGCAATCAGCCCCAGCATTTT.

In this sample, this clonotype turned up a few times. V usage is TRBV29-1 and J usage is TRBJ1-2; D is possibly TRBD1 (5 bases). V lost 8 bases and J 3 bases, leaving 22 bases between the germline ends. This CDR3 region has 15 residues. Germline CDR1 reads SQVTM; CDR2 reads ANQGSEA. CDR3 region: CSPPRSDRHYYGYTF. CDR3 nucleotide sequence: TGCAGCCCTCCCCGCTCAGACAGACACTACTATGGCTACACCTTC.

The chain joins TRBV21-1 to TRBJ1-2; the D call of TRBD1 is as the table states it, not checked on the DNA. TRBV21-1 is a pseudogene segment. The CDR3 runs 17 residues. CDR3 nucleotide sequence: TGTGCCAGCAGCATCTACAGGGGGCTAGTTCGTGGCTATGGCTACACCTTC. It translates to CASSIYRGLVRGYGYTF.

The genes are TRBV6-6 and TRBJ1-2; 8 nucleotides agree with TRBD1. The V gene's germline CDR1 is MNHNY and CDR2 SVGAGI (reference sequence). J gave up 7 bases and V 5 bases, and 12 bases lay outside the gene matches. CDR3 length equals 15 residues. The CDR3 loop reads CASSQRPGQAFGYTF. The CDR3, as DNA: TGTGCCAGCAGTCAGCGACCGGGACAGGCGTTTGGCTACACCTTC.